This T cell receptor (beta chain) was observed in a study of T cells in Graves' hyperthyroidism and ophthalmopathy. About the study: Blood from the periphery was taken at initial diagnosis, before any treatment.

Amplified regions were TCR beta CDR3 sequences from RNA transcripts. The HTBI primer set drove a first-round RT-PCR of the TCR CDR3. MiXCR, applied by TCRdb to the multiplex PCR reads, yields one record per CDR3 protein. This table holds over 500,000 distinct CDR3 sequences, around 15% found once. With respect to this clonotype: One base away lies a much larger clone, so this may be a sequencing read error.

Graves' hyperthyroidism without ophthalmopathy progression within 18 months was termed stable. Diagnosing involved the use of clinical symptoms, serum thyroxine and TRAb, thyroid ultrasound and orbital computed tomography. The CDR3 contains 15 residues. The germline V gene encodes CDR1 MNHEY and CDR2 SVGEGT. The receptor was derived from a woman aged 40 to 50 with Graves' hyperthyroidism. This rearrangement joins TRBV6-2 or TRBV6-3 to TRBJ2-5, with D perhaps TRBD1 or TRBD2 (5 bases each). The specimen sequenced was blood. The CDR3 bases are TGTGCCGGCAGCACCCGGGACCGCTACCAAGAGACCCAGTACTTC. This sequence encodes CAGSTRDRYQETQYF.